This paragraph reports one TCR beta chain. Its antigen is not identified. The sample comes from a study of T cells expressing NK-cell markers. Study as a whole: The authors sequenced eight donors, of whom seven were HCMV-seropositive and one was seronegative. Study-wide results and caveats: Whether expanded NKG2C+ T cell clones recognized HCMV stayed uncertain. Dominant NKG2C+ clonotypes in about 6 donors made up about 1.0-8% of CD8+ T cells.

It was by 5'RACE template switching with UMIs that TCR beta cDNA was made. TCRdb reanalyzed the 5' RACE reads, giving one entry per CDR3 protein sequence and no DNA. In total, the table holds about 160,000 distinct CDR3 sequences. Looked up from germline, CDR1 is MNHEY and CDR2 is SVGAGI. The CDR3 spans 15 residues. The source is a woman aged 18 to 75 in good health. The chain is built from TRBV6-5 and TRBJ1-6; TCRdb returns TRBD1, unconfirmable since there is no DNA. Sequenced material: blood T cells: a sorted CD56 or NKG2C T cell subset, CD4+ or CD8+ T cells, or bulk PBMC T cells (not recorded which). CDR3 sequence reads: CASSYSPGTNSPLHF.